This T cell receptor (beta chain) was recovered during a study of shared clonotypes between healthy human individuals. Broader study findings: Clonotype sharing across several donors was observed for 4.5% to 6.5% of naive CD4 clonotypes. The sampled material consisted only of blood, and tissue repertoires are likely to differ. Rarefaction showed that sequencing of sorted subsets was incomplete (despite large depth).

TCRdb's table, derived via immunoSEQ multiplex PCR, lists solely in-frame clones and lacks some. The repertoire holds under 300,000 clones, with just over 65% as singletons. The CDR3 is 16 residues long. The germline CDR1 and CDR2 sequences are MNHNY and SVGAGI (reference sequence). The germline V and J ends were trimmed by 0 bases and 1 base, with 13 bases remaining between them. This clone was seen only a few times. Its antigen is currently unknown. The sample comprised memory CD4+ T cells sorted from blood. Indicated subset: CD45RA-negative fraction. V gene TRBV6-6 combines with J gene TRBJ2-7; TRBD1 might be the D (5 bases). The receptor comes from a man aged 25-45 years in good health. CDR3 in amino acids: CASSYSVGVDSYEQYF. CDR3 bases: TGTGCCAGCAGTTACTCGGTAGGGGTGGATTCCTACGAGCAGTACTTC.